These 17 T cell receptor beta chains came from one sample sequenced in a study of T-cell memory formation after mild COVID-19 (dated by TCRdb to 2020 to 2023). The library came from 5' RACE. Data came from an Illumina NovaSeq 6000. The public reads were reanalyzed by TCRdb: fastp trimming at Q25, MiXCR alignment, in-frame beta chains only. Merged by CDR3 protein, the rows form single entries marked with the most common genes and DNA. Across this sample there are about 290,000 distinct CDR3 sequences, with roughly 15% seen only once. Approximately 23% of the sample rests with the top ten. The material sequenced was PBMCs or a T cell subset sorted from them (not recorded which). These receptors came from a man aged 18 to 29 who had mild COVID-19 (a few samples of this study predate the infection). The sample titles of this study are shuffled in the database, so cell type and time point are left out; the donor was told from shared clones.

The CDR3 nucleotides are TGTGCCAGCAGCTTGATCGGGGGGAACACAGATACGCAGTATTTT. It yields the protein CASSLIGGNTDTQYF. The rearrangement uses TRBV7-3 and TRBJ2-3, with 7 bases identical to TRBD2. The V gene end was trimmed by 3 bases and the J gene end by 2 bases; junction bases not matched to a gene: 5. Germline V gene sequence: CDR1 SGHTA, CDR2 FQGTGA. CDR3 length: 15 amino acids.

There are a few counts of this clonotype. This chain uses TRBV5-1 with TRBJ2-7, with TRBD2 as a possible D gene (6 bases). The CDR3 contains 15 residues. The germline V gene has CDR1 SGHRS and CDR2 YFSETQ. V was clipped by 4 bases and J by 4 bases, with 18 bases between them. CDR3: CASSPGGAGTYEQYF. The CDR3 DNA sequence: TGCGCCAGCAGCCCGGGCGGGGCAGGGACTTACGAGCAGTACTTC.

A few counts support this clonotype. The CDR3 nucleotides are TGTGCCAGCAGCGTAGACAGCGGGCCTTGGCCCCAGCATTTT. Protein sequence: CASSVDSGPWPQHF. The chain couples TRBV9 to TRBJ1-5; no firm D call. Per the germline V gene, CDR1 is SGDLS and CDR2 is YYNGEE. The ends were cut back, 0 bases at V and 9 bases at J, with 13 bases in the middle. The CDR3 consists of 14 residues.

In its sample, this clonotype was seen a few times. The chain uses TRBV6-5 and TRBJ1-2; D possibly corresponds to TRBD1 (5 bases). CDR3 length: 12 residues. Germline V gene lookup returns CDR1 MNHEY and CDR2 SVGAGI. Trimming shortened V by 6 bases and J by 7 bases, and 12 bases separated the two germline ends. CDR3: CASSNSGLGYTF. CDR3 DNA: TGTGCCAGCAGCAACTCAGGGCTTGGCTACACCTTC.

The CDR3 region has the DNA TGTGCCAGCAGTTATAATCCGGGACCTAACACCGGGGAGCTGTTTTTT. It translates to CASSYNPGPNTGELFF. The chain links TRBV11-2 to TRBJ2-2; TRBD1 or TRBD2 may be the D gene (5 bases each). The germline V and J ends were trimmed by 6 bases and 2 bases, with 16 bases remaining between them. The CDR3 extends over 16 amino acids. Germline V gives CDR1 SGHAT, CDR2 FQNNGV.

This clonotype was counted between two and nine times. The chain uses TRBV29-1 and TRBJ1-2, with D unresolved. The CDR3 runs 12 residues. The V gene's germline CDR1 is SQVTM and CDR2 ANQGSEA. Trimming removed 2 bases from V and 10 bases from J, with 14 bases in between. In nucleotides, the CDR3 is TGCAGCGTTGAAATCTTGGGCGGCTCCTACACCTTC. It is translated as CSVEILGGSYTF.

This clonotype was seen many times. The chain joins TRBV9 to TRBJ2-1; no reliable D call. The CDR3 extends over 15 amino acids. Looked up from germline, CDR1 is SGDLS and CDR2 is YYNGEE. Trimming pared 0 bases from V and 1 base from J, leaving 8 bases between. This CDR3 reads CASSVDGVSYNEQFF. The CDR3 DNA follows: TGTGCCAGCAGCGTAGATGGGGTGTCCTACAATGAGCAGTTCTTC.

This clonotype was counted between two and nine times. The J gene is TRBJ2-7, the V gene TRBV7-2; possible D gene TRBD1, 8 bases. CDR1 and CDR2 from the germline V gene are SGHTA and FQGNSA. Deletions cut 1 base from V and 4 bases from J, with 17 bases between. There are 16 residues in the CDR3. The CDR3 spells CASSLVGGQGGYEQYV. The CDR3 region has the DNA TGTGCCAGCAGCTTAGTAGGTGGACAGGGAGGGTACGAGCAGTACGTC.

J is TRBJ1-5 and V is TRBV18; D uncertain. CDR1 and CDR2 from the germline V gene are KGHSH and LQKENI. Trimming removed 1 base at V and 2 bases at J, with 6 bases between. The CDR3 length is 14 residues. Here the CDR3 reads CASSPQAGNQPQHF. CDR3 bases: TGTGCCAGCTCACCACAGGCAGGCAATCAGCCCCAGCATTTT.

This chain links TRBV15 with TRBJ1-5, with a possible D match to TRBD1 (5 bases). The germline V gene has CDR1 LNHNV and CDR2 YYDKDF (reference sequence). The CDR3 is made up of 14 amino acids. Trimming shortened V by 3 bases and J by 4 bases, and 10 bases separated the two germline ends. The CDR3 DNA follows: TGTGCCACCAGCAGGACAGACTCAAATCAGCCCCAGCATTTT. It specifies CATSRTDSNQPQHF.

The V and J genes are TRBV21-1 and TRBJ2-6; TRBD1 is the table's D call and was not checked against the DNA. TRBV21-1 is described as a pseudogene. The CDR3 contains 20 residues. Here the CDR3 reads CASSKETKGRRRSGANVLTF. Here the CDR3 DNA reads TGTGCCAGCAGCAAAGAAACGAAGGGACGGAGAAGATCTGGGGCCAACGTCCTGACTTTC.

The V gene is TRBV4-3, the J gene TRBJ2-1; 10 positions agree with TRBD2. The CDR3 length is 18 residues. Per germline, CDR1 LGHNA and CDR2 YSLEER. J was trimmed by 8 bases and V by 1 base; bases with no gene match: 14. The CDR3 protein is CASSQGRGAGGSRHEQFF. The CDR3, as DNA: TGCGCCAGCAGCCAAGGCCGGGGAGCGGGGGGGAGTCGGCATGAGCAGTTCTTC.

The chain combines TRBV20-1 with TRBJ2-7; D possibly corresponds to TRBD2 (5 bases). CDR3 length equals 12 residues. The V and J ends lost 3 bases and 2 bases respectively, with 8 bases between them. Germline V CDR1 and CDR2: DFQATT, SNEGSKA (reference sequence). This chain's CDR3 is CSARDGTYEQYV. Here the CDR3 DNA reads TGCAGTGCTAGGGACGGGACCTACGAGCAGTACGTC.

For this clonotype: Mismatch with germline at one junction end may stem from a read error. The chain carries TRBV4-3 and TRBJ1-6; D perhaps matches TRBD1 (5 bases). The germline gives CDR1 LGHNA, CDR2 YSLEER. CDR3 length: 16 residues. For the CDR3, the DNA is TGCGCCACCAGCAGCCGAGGGGCCTCCTATAATTCACCCCTCCACTTT. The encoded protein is CATSSRGASYNSPLHF.

CDR3 sequence (DNA): TGTGCCAGCAGTGAGCCTCGCGGCGACAGGGGTACAGATACGCAGTATTTT. Translation gives CASSEPRGDRGTDTQYF. The genes are TRBV6-1 and TRBJ2-3; 8 bases match TRBD1. J lost 3 bases, V lost 3 bases, and 11 bases had no gene match. CDR3 length: 17 residues. The germline V gene has CDR1 MNHNS and CDR2 SASEGT.

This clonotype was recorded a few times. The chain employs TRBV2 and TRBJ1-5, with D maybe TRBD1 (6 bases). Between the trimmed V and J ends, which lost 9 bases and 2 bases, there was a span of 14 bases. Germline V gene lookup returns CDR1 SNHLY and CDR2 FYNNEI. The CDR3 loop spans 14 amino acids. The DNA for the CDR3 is TGTGCCAGTTCACAGGGACCCCGCAATCAGCCCCAGCATTTT. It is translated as CASSQGPRNQPQHF.

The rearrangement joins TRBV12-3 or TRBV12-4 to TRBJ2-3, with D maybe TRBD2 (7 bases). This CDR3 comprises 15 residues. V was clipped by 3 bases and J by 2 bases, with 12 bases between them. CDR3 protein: CASSLWGGVTDTQYF. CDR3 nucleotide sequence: TGTGCCAGCAGTTTGTGGGGGGGCGTCACAGATACGCAGTATTTT.